Below are 5 T cell receptor beta chains sequenced from a single sample in a study of blood T cell repertoires in COVID-19. Clones were read by immunoSEQ multiplex PCR, and TCRdb kept only the in-frame ones, dropping some. The table records around 64,000 clones, 80% to 90% of them present only once. The sequenced material came from peripheral blood. The receptors were sampled from a man aged 50 to 59 with active COVID-19.

CDR3 protein: CASSYRQLSTEAFF. The CDR3 nucleotides read TGTGCCAGCAGTTATAGGCAACTATCCACTGAAGCTTTCTTT. V and J are TRBV6-2 or TRBV6-3 and TRBJ1-1; D remains ambiguous. Germline loops: CDR1 MNHEY, CDR2 SVGEGT. Trimming stripped 3 bases from V and 4 bases from J, with 12 bases between. The CDR3 is made up of 14 amino acids.

The V gene is TRBV7-6, the J gene TRBJ2-2, with D perhaps matching TRBD2 (6 bases). Germline V gene lookup returns CDR1 SGHVS and CDR2 FNYEAQ. V was shortened by 2 bases and J by 1 base, with 11 bases between the two germline ends. CDR3 length: 16 residues. DNA for the CDR3: TGTGCCAGCAGCTTACACGCAGCGGGGAACACCGGGGAGCTGTTTTTT. Its translation: CASSLHAAGNTGELFF.

This rearrangement joins TRBV7-8 to TRBJ2-7; 9 positions match TRBD1. Unmatched junction bases numbered 5, after V lost 3 bases and J lost 2 bases. CDR1 is SGHVS and CDR2 is FQNEAQ in the germline V gene. This CDR3 comprises 15 residues. This CDR3 is CASSFSDRGTYEQYF. CDR3 bases: TGTGCCAGCAGCTTTTCCGACAGGGGGACCTACGAGCAGTACTTC.

The chain joins TRBV19 to TRBJ1-1; 8 nucleotides match TRBD1. V was pared by 1 base and J by 8 bases, with 6 bases of the junction left unmatched. CDR3 size: 14 residues. Looked up from germline, CDR1 is LNHDA and CDR2 is SQIVND (reference sequence). In nucleotides, the CDR3 is TGTGCCAGTAGTATAGGCCCCAGGGGGCGGGAAGCTTTCTTT. Translating gives CASSIGPRGREAFF. The variable domain in full, with the rest retrieved from reference TRBV19 and TRBJ1-1, is DGGITQSPKYLFRKEGQNVTLSCEQNLNHDAMYWYRQDPGQGLRLIYYSQIVNDFQKGDIAEGYSVSREKKESFPLTVTSAQKNPTAFYLCASSIGPRGREAFFGQGTRLTVV.

This chain uses TRBV5-4 with TRBJ2-7; D call uncertain. Germline values: CDR1 SGHNT, CDR2 YYREEE (reference sequence). The CDR3 extends over 16 amino acids. V was shortened by 4 bases and J by 0 bases, with 17 bases between the two germline ends. The CDR3, as DNA: TGTGCCAGCAGCCCGTCCGTGGGCCTTGGCTCCTACGAGCAGTACTTC. Protein: CASSPSVGLGSYEQYF.